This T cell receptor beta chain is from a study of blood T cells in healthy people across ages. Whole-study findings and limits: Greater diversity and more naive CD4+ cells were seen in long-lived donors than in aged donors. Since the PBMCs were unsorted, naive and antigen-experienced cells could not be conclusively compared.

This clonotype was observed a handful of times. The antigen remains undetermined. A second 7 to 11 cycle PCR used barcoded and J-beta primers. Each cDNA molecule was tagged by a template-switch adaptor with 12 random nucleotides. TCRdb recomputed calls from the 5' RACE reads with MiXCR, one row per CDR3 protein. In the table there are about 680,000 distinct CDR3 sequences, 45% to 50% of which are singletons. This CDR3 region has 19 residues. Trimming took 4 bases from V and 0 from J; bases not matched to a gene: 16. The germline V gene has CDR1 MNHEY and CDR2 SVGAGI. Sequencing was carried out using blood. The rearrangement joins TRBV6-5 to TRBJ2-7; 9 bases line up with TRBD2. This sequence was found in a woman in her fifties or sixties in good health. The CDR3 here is CASSSSVAGVHRASYEQYF. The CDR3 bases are TGTGCCAGCAGTTCGTCGGTAGCGGGAGTCCACAGGGCCTCCTACGAGCAGTACTTC.